This T cell receptor (beta chain) was sequenced for a study of blood T cells in healthy people across ages. In its sample, this clonotype was seen a few times. A second about 7 to 11 cycle PCR used barcoded and J-beta primers. TCRdb fed the 5' RACE reads into MiXCR, producing one record per CDR3 protein. The sample gives about 400,000 distinct CDR3 sequences, approximately 47% of which show up once; around 53% is in the top ten. Germline CDR1 is SNHLY and CDR2 is FYNNEI. V shed 1 base and J shed 2 bases, with 6 bases lying between them. The CDR3 is 13 residues long. Per sample, at least 6 micrograms of total RNA were extracted.

This TCR was sampled from a man aged 55-75 years in good health. The chain carries TRBV2 and TRBJ2-7; possible D gene TRBD2, 5 bases. Material for sequencing was blood. The CDR3 sequence: CASSEGGTYEQYF. Written as DNA, the CDR3 is TGTGCCAGCAGTGAAGGAGGGACCTACGAGCAGTACTTC.